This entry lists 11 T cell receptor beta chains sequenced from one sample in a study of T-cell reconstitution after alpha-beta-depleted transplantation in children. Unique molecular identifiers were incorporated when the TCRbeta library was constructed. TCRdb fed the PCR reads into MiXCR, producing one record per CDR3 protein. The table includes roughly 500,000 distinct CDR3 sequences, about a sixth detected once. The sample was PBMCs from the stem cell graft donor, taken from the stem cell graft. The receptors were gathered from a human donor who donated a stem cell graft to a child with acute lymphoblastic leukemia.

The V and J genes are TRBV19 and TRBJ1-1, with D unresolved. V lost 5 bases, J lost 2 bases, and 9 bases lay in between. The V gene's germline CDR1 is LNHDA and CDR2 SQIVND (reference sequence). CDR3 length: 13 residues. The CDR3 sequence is CASSWLGNTEAFF. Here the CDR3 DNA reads TGTGCCAGTAGTTGGCTGGGAAACACTGAAGCTTTCTTT.

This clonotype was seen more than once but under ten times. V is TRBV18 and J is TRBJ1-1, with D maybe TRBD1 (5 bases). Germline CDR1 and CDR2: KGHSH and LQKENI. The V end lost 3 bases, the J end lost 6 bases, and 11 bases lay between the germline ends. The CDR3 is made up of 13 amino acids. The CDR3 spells CASSPGGTSEAFF. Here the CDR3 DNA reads TGTGCCAGCTCACCGGGGGGAACCTCTGAAGCTTTCTTT.

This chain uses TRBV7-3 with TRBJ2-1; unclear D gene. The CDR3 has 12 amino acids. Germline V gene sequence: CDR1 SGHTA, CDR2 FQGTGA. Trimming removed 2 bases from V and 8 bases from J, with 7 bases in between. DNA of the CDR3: TGTGCCAGCAGCTTAGGTGGGCATGAGCAGTTCTTC. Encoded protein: CASSLGGHEQFF.

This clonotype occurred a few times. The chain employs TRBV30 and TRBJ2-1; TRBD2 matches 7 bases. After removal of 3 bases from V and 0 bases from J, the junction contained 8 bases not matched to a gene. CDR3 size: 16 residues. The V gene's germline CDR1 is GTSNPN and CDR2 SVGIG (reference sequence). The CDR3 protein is CAWRDSGGSSYNEQFF. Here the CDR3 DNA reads TGTGCCTGGAGAGATTCCGGGGGGAGCTCCTACAATGAGCAGTTCTTC.

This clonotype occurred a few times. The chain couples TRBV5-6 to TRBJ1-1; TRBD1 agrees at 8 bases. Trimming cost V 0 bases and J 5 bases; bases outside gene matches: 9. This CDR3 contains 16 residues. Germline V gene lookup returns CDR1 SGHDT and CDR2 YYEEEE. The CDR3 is CASSLAERQGLTEAFF. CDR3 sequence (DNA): TGTGCCAGCAGCTTGGCCGAACGACAGGGGTTGACTGAAGCTTTCTTT.

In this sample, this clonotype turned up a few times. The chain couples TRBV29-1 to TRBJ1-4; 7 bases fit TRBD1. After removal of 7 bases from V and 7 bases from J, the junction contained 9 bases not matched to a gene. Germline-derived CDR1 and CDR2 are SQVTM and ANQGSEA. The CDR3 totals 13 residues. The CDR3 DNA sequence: TGCAGCGCCGAGGGGGCGGACAGTGAAAAACTGTTTTTT. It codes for CSAEGADSEKLFF.

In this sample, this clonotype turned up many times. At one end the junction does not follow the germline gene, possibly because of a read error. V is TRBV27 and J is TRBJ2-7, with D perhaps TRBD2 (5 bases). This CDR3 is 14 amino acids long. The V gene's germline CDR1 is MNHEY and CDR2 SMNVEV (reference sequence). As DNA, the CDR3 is TGTGCCAGCAGTCTATCTTCCGGGAACTACGAGCAGTACTTC. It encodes CASSLSSGNYEQYF.

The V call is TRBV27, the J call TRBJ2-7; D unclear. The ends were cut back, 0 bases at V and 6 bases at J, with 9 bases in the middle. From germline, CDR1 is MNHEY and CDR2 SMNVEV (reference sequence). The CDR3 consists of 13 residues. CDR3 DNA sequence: TGTGCCAGCAGTTTATCGGCCCCGGCCGAGCAGTACTTC. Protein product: CASSLSAPAEQYF.

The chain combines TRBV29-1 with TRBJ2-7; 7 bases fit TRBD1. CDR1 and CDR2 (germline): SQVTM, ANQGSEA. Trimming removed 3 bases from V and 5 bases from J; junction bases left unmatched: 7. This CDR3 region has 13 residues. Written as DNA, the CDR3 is TGCAGCGTTGAGGTAGGGGGCGGCCACGAGCAGTACTTC. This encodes CSVEVGGGHEQYF.

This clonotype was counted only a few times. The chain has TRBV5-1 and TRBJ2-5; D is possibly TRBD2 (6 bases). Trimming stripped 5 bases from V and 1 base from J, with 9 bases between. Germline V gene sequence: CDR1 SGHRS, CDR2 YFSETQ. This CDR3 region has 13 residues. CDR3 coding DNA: TGCGCCAGCAGTGATAGCGGCCAAGAGACCCAGTACTTC. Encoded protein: CASSDSGQETQYF.

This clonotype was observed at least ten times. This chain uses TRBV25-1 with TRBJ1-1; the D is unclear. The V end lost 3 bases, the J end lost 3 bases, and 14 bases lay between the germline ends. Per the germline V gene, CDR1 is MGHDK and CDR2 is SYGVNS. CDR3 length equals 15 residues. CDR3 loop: CASSEVGETHTEAFF. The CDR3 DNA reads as TGTGCCAGCAGTGAGGTCGGCGAGACCCACACTGAAGCTTTCTTT.